This is a list of T cell receptor beta chains from one sample in a study of blood T cell repertoires in COVID-19. Data came from immunoSEQ multiplex PCR; TCRdb stores just in-frame clones and leaves some out. The sample includes approximately 210,000 clones, roughly four fifths of them seen just once. The source material was peripheral blood. The receptor source for this set is a woman aged 35 to 49 with acute or convalescent COVID-19. The CDR3 runs from the conserved cysteine through the conserved F or W. D genes are given only for firm matches. Not every row has a clone size; where given, it reads once, few, many or a size class.

J	size	D	V	CDR3	DNA
TRBJ2-5	NA	NA	TRBV6-5	CASSYGAQPAQETQYF	TGTGCCAGCAGTTACGGGGCCCAACCAGCTCAAGAGACCCAGTACTTC
TRBJ1-5	once	TRBD1	TRBV19	CASIPGTASNQPQHF	TGTGCCAGTATCCCCGGGACAGCAAGCAATCAGCCCCAGCATTTT
TRBJ2-3	NA	TRBD1	TRBV6-1	CASSEAGGTGTTQYF	TGTGCCAGCAGTGAAGCGGGTGGGACAGGAACTACGCAGTATTTT
TRBJ2-7	NA	NA	TRBV4-1	CASSQEMRGFATTYEQYF	TGCGCCAGCAGCCAAGAGATGCGGGGATTCGCGACCACCTACGAGCAGTACTTC
TRBJ2-1	NA	TRBD2	TRBV24-1	CATSDPTSGSADEQFF	TGTGCCACCAGTGACCCTACTAGCGGGAGCGCGGATGAGCAGTTCTTC
TRBJ2-7	NA	TRBD1	TRBV5-1	CASSYNDRGKSYEQYF	TGCGCCAGCAGCTACAACGACAGGGGGAAATCCTACGAGCAGTACTTC
TRBJ2-1	NA	TRBD2	TRBV7-2	CASSRPGLDGNEQFF	TGTGCCAGCAGCCGCCCGGGACTAGATGGGAATGAGCAGTTCTTC
TRBJ1-5	NA	TRBD1	TRBV20-1	CSASGSGQLNQPQHF	TGCAGTGCTAGTGGCTCGGGACAGCTCAATCAGCCCCAGCATTTT
TRBJ2-3	NA	NA	TRBV7-2	CASSLERATDTQYF	TGTGCCAGCAGCTTAGAGAGGGCGACAGATACGCAGTATTTT
TRBJ2-2	NA	NA	TRBV18	CASSQQGRTGELFF	TGTGCCAGCTCGCAGCAGGGCCGCACCGGGGAGCTGTTTTTT
TRBJ2-7	NA	TRBD1	TRBV27	CASSLGQGVAYEQYF	TGTGCCAGCAGTTTAGGGCAGGGGGTGGCCTACGAGCAGTACTTC
TRBJ1-4	NA	NA	TRBV7-2	CASSLSLGEAEKLFF	TGTGCCAGCAGCTTAAGTCTTGGGGAGGCTGAAAAACTGTTTTTT
TRBJ2-5	NA	TRBD2	TRBV7-2	CASSLLAGVPETQYF	TGTGCCAGCAGCTTATTAGCGGGAGTGCCGGAGACCCAGTACTTC
TRBJ2-4	NA	TRBD2	TRBV5-6	CASSLEERGTIAKNIQYF	TGTGCCAGCAGCTTGGAGGAGCGGGGGACCATAGCCAAAAACATTCAGTACTTC
TRBJ2-1	NA	NA	TRBV14	CASSQEGLVPYNEQFF	TGTGCCAGCAGCCAAGAAGGCCTAGTTCCCTACAATGAGCAGTTCTTC
TRBJ1-6	NA	NA	TRBV27	CASSLLNSPLHF	TGTGCCAGCAGTTTACTTAATTCACCCCTCCACTTT
TRBJ2-3	NA	NA	TRBV5-6	CASQPFSGFDTQYF	TGTGCCAGCCAACCGTTTAGCGGTTTTGATACGCAGTATTTT
TRBJ2-7	once	NA	TRBV4-1	CASSPGPSLAYEQYF	TGCGCCAGCAGCCCCGGTCCAAGCCTCGCCTACGAGCAGTACTTC
TRBJ1-3	NA	NA	TRBV13	CASSPLGTGRNTIYF	TGTGCCAGCAGCCCCCTCGGGACTGGGAGAAACACCATATATTTT
TRBJ1-1	NA	NA	TRBV9	CASSVDPPTGIDTEAFF	TGTGCCAGCAGCGTAGACCCTCCAACAGGGATAGACACTGAAGCTTTCTTT
TRBJ2-3	NA	TRBD2	TRBV10-3	CAIRRTSDSDTQYF	TGTGCCATCAGGAGGACTAGCGACTCGGATACGCAGTATTTT
TRBJ1-2	NA	NA	TRBV5-1	CASSLDRSFPGYTF	TGCGCCAGCAGCTTGGACAGGTCCTTCCCTGGCTACACCTTC
TRBJ2-7	once	TRBD2	TRBV7-2	CASSSRTSGSSYEQYF	TGTGCCAGCAGCTCGAGGACTAGCGGGAGCTCCTACGAGCAGTACTTC
TRBJ2-3	few	TRBD2	TRBV9	CASPGLAAQNTDTQYF	TGTGCCAGTCCGGGACTAGCGGCGCAAAACACAGATACGCAGTATTTT
TRBJ1-1	NA	TRBD1	TRBV7-9	CASSTGQVEAFF	TGTGCCAGCAGCACTGGACAGGTTGAAGCTTTCTTT
TRBJ1-5	NA	NA	TRBV5-4	CASSLGPSLQLGQPQHF	TGTGCCAGCAGCTTGGGGCCCTCTCTACAGCTTGGGCAGCCCCAGCATTTT
TRBJ2-7	NA	TRBD1	TRBV5-5	CASSGSARQGSYEQYF	TGTGCCAGCAGCGGATCAGCCAGACAGGGATCCTACGAGCAGTACTTC
TRBJ1-1	NA	NA	TRBV3-1/TRBV3-2	CASSEGQGWMNTEAFF	TGTGCCAGCAGCGAGGGGCAGGGGTGGATGAACACTGAAGCTTTCTTT
TRBJ2-7	NA	NA	TRBV19	CASKQGSYEQYF	TGTGCCAGTAAGCAGGGGAGCTACGAGCAGTACTTC
TRBJ2-5	NA	NA	TRBV21-1	CASSFRLAGVGKETQYF	TGTGCCAGCAGCTTCCGACTAGCGGGAGTAGGTAAAGAGACCCAGTACTTC
TRBJ1-4	NA	TRBD1	TRBV4-1	CASSQFILGQGAKNEKLFF	TGCGCCAGCAGCCAATTTATTTTGGGACAGGGGGCCAAAAATGAAAAACTGTTTTTT
TRBJ1-1	NA	TRBD1	TRBV3-1/TRBV3-2	CASSTQTGGGTEAFF	TGTGCCAGCAGCACCCAAACAGGGGGCGGGACTGAAGCTTTCTTT
TRBJ2-3	NA	NA	TRBV7-6	CASSPLARMRDTQYF	TGTGCCAGCAGCCCTCTAGCCCGGATGAGAGATACGCAGTATTTT
TRBJ1-1	NA	NA	TRBV5-6	CASSFLSTRLNTEAFF	TGTGCCAGCAGCTTTTTGTCTACTAGATTGAACACTGAAGCTTTCTTT
TRBJ1-1	NA	NA	TRBV30	CAWSGHSARLAFF	TGTGCCTGGAGTGGACACTCGGCCCGGTTAGCTTTCTTT
TRBJ2-1	NA	NA	TRBV5-1	CASSPDNNEQFF	TGCGCCAGCAGCCCGGACAACAATGAGCAGTTCTTC
TRBJ1-6	NA	TRBD1	TRBV6-6	CASNLRDRDSPLHF	TGTGCCAGCAACCTCCGGGACAGGGACTCACCCCTCCACTTT
TRBJ2-2	NA	TRBD1	TRBV27	CASSLGTGYTGELFF	TGTGCCAGCAGTCTCGGGACAGGGTACACCGGGGAGCTGTTTTTT
TRBJ2-5	NA	NA	TRBV6-1	CASSEWSGGEKTQYF	TGTGCCAGCAGTGAATGGTCCGGGGGAGAGAAGACCCAGTACTTC
TRBJ2-2	few	NA	TRBV5-4	CASSLYRYTGELFF	TGTGCCAGCAGCTTGTACAGATACACCGGGGAGCTGTTTTTT
TRBJ2-6	NA	TRBD2	TRBV27	CASSLAGGAGANVLTF	TGTGCCAGCAGTTTGGCGGGGGGGGCTGGGGCCAACGTCCTGACTTTC
TRBJ1-2	NA	TRBD1	TRBV6-2/TRBV6-3	CASSPGQGIGYTF	TGTGCCAGCAGTCCGGGACAGGGTATCGGCTACACCTTC
TRBJ1-6	few	TRBD1	TRBV6-5	CASRGQVNSPLHF	TGTGCCAGCAGGGGACAGGTCAATTCACCCCTCCACTTT
TRBJ2-4	NA	TRBD1	TRBV5-1	CASSLDQGVNIQYF	TGCGCCAGCAGCTTGGATCAGGGGGTAAACATTCAGTACTTC
TRBJ1-6	NA	NA	TRBV2	CASSPGPGAGNSPLHF	TGTGCCAGCAGCCCTGGCCCTGGGGCGGGAAATTCACCCCTCCACTTT
TRBJ2-6	once	TRBD1	TRBV12-5	CASGSDRLSGANVLTF	TGTGCTAGTGGTTCGGACAGGCTGTCTGGGGCCAACGTCCTGACTTTC
TRBJ1-4	NA	TRBD1	TRBV19	CASSDRQGVGEKLFF	TGTGCCAGTAGTGACCGACAGGGAGTAGGGGAAAAACTGTTTTTT
TRBJ1-4	NA	NA	TRBV30	CAWSLGQTNEKLFF	TGTGCCTGGTCCCTGGGACAAACTAATGAAAAACTGTTTTTT
TRBJ2-1	NA	TRBD2	TRBV30	CAWSGSGTSGDGGTYNEQFF	TGTGCCTGGAGCGGCTCCGGGACTAGCGGGGACGGGGGCACCTACAATGAGCAGTTCTTC
TRBJ1-1	NA	NA	TRBV7-9	CASSFGNTEAFF	TGTGCCAGCAGCTTCGGGAACACTGAAGCTTTCTTT
TRBJ1-4	NA	NA	TRBV6-1	CASSQDPGIGEKLFF	TGTGCCAGCAGTCAAGACCCAGGGATTGGGGAAAAACTGTTTTTT
TRBJ2-5	NA	TRBD1	TRBV4-1	CASSQDSQGQETQYF	TGCGCCAGCAGCCAAGATTCACAGGGGCAAGAGACCCAGTACTTC
TRBJ1-5	NA	NA	TRBV4-2	CASSPRLAVLGNQPQHF	TGTGCCAGCAGCCCTCGACTTGCGGTCTTAGGCAATCAGCCCCAGCATTTT